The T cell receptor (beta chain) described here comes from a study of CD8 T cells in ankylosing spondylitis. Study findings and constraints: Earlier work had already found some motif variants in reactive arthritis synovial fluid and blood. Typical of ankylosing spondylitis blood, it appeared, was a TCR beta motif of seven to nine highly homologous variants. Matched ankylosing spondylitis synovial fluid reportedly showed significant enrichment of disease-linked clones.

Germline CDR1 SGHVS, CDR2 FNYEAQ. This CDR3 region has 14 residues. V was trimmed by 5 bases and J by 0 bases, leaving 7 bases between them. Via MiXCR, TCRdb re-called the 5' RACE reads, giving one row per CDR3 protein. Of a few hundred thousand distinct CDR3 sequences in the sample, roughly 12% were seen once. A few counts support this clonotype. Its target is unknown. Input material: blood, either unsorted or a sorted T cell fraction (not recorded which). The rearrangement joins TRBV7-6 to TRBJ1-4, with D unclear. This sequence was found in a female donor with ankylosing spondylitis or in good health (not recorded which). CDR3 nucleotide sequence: TGTGCCAGCAGCGGGTATGCAACTAATGAAAAACTGTTTTTT. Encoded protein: CASSGYATNEKLFF.